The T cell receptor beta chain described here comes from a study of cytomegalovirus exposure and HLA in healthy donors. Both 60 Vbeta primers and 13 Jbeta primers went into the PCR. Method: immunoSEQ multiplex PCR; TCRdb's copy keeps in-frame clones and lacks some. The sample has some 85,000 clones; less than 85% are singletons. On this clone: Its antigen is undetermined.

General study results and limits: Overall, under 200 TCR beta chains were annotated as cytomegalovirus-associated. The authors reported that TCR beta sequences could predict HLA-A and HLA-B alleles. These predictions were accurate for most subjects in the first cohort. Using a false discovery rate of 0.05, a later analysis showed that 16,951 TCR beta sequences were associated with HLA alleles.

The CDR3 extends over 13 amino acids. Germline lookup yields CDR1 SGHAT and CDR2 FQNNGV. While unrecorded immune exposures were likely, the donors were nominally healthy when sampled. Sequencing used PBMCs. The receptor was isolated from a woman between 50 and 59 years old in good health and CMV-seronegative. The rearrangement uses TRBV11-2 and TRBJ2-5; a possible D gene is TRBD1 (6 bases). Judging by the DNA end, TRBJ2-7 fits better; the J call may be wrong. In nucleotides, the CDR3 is TGTGCCAGCAGCAGCTCACAGGGAAACGAGCAGTACTTC. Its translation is CASSSSQGNEQYF.